These 32 T cell receptor beta chains were all obtained from the same sample, sequenced in a study of blood T cell repertoires in COVID-19. Clones were read by immunoSEQ multiplex PCR, and TCRdb kept only the in-frame ones, dropping some. The sample consists of about 150,000 clones, roughly 90% of them appearing once. The sequenced sample was peripheral blood. Receptor source: a human donor in a cohort sampled during active COVID-19.

The V call is TRBV27, the J call TRBJ2-7; TRBD2 might be the D (5 bases). This CDR3 is 14 amino acids long. V shed 3 bases and J shed 4 bases, with 13 bases lying between them. In germline, CDR1 is MNHEY, CDR2 SMNVEV (reference sequence). The CDR3 sequence: CASSFRRTDYEQYF. Here the CDR3 DNA reads TGTGCCAGCAGTTTTAGGAGGACGGATTACGAGCAGTACTTC.

This clone appeared a single time. V gene TRBV5-4 combines with J gene TRBJ2-2; TRBD2 matches at 15 bases. V shed 4 bases, J shed 1 base, and the junction held 11 bases outside the gene matches. Germline assignment: CDR1 SGHNT and CDR2 YYREEE (reference sequence). This CDR3 is built from 20 residues. Written as DNA, the CDR3 is TGTGCCAGCAGCGCCGGACTAGCGGGGGGGCGTGGGAAGAACACCGGGGAGCTGTTTTTT. Its protein is CASSAGLAGGRGKNTGELFF. Full variable domain (missing parts from reference TRBV5-4 and TRBJ2-2): ETGVTQSPTHLIKTRGQQVTLRCSSQSGHNTVSWYQQALGQGPQFIFQYYREEENGRGNFPPRFSGLQFPNYSSELNVNALELDDSALYLCASSAGLAGGRGKNTGELFFGEGSRLTVL.

The V call is TRBV19, the J call TRBJ1-5, with 10 bases matching TRBD1. V was clipped by 9 bases and J by 6 bases; unmatched bases: 8. This CDR3 contains 14 residues. From germline, CDR1 is LNHDA and CDR2 SQIVND (reference sequence). CDR3 sequence (DNA): TGTGCCAGCCAGGACAGGGGGTCAGGTCAGCCCCAGCATTTT. Its protein product is CASQDRGSGQPQHF.

The chain is built from TRBV6-6 and TRBJ2-7; 7 positions agree with TRBD1. Per the germline V gene, CDR1 is MNHNY and CDR2 is SVGAGI (reference sequence). The CDR3 sequence is 15 residues long. V gave up 6 bases and J gave up 2 bases; unmatched junction bases: 10. The CDR3 loop reads CASSSPDREAYEQYF. DNA for the CDR3: TGTGCCAGCAGCTCACCAGACAGGGAAGCCTACGAGCAGTACTTC.

The chain joins TRBV6-4 to TRBJ2-3, with a weak D call TRBD1 (5 bases). Trimming took off 0 bases at V and 2 bases at J, with 6 bases between the two ends. Germline V gene sequence: CDR1 MRHNA, CDR2 SNTAGT. The CDR3 totals 14 residues. DNA of the CDR3: TGTGCCAGCAGTGACTCCAGGGACACAGATACGCAGTATTTT. Residues: CASSDSRDTDTQYF.

The V gene is TRBV6-5, the J gene TRBJ1-3, with D unclear. The germline V gene has CDR1 MNHEY and CDR2 SVGAGI. The CDR3 totals 14 residues. V was clipped by 2 bases and J by 4 bases, with 9 bases between them. The CDR3 DNA sequence: TGTGCCAGCAGTTACGACGGGATCGGAAACACCATATATTTT. This translates into CASSYDGIGNTIYF.

The DNA for the CDR3 is TGTGCCAGCAGTTCCCCAGGGATTAACTATGGCTACACCTTC. Protein: CASSSPGINYGYTF. This chain connects TRBV6-2 or TRBV6-3 to TRBJ1-2; maybe TRBD1 (5 bases). With 4 bases removed from V and 1 base from J, the gap between germline ends came to 10 bases. The germline gives CDR1 MNHEY, CDR2 SVGEGT. This CDR3 contains 14 residues.

The chain couples TRBV7-9 to TRBJ2-2; 7 bases map to TRBD1. The CDR3 runs to 16 residues. V shed 5 bases, J shed 1 base, and the junction held 7 bases outside the gene matches. Germline V gene sequence: CDR1 SEHNR, CDR2 FQNEAQ (reference sequence). For the CDR3, the DNA is TGTGCCAGCAGCAAACTCACAGGGGTGAACACCGGGGAGCTGTTTTTT. Translating it yields CASSKLTGVNTGELFF.

Only one count was recorded for this clone. The chain combines TRBV19 with TRBJ2-1, with TRBD2 as a possible D gene (5 bases). Between the trimmed V and J ends, which lost 5 bases and 0 bases, there was a span of 8 bases. The CDR3 totals 14 residues. The germline V gene has CDR1 LNHDA and CDR2 SQIVND (reference sequence). The CDR3: CASSPGNSYNEQFF. The CDR3 DNA reads TGTGCCAGTAGTCCCGGGAACTCCTACAATGAGCAGTTCTTC.

The V and J genes are TRBV7-2 and TRBJ2-2; unclear D gene. V was clipped by 1 base and J by 4 bases, with 7 bases between them. Looked up from germline, CDR1 is SGHTA and CDR2 is FQGNSA. The CDR3 has 14 residues. CDR3 nucleotide sequence: TGTGCCAGCAGCTTAGTCTACGGCACCGGGGAGCTGTTTTTT. Its translation: CASSLVYGTGELFF.

The chain carries TRBV2 and TRBJ1-2; TRBD1 matches 9 bases. Germline trimming cut 4 bases from V and 8 bases from J; bases unmatched to any gene: 2. CDR1 SNHLY and CDR2 FYNNEI come from the germline V gene. This CDR3 has 12 residues. CDR3 sequence: CASSGDRAGYTF. In DNA, the CDR3 is TGTGCCAGCAGTGGGGACAGGGCCGGCTACACCTTC.

The CDR3 coding sequence is TGTGCCAGCAGCTTAAGCGGCCCAAACACCGGGGAGCTGTTTTTT. The encoded protein is CASSLSGPNTGELFF. This chain links TRBV7-2 with TRBJ2-2, with D possibly matching TRBD2 (5 bases). Germline V gene data show CDR1 as SGHTA and CDR2 as FQGNSA. This CDR3 has 15 residues. The germline V and J ends were trimmed by 2 bases and 2 bases, with 9 bases remaining between them. The full variable domain, with the rest looked up from reference TRBV7-2 and TRBJ2-2, is GAGVSQSPSNKVTEKGKDVELRCDPISGHTALYWYRQSLGQGLEFLIYFQGNSAPDKSGLPSDRFSAERTGGSVSTLTIQRTQQEDSAVYLCASSLSGPNTGELFFGEGSRLTVL.

CDR3 bases: TGTGCCAGCAGCCCAACCTGGGCTAGCGGGGGGGCTGCGCAGTATTTT. As protein: CASSPTWASGGAAQYF. This chain joins TRBV7-2 and TRBJ2-3; 12 nucleotides agree with TRBD2. The CDR3 totals 16 residues. Trimming at V came to 5 bases and at J to 10 bases, leaving 13 bases not matched to a gene. The V gene's germline CDR1 is SGHTA and CDR2 FQGNSA.

V usage is TRBV6-5 and J usage is TRBJ1-5; TRBD1 is a possible D gene (5 bases). Germline-derived CDR1 and CDR2 are MNHEY and SVGAGI. Trimming cost V 6 bases and J 3 bases, with 15 bases left between them. The CDR3 runs to 15 residues. This chain's CDR3 is CASSDVRGNNQPQHF. CDR3 sequence (DNA): TGTGCCAGCAGCGACGTTAGGGGAAACAATCAGCCCCAGCATTTT.

This chain connects TRBV7-9 to TRBJ2-1, with 9 bases that match TRBD2. The CDR3 runs to 15 residues. V dropped 0 bases and J dropped 13; count of bases not matched to a gene: 10. Looked up from germline, CDR1 is SEHNR and CDR2 is FQNEAQ (reference sequence). The DNA of the CDR3 is TGTGCCAGCAGCTTAGCGTTAGGTAGCGGGAGAGGTCAGTTCTTC. It yields the protein CASSLALGSGRGQFF.

This clone has only one observation. The chain links TRBV15 to TRBJ1-5; D perhaps matches TRBD1 (5 bases). The CDR3 contains 16 residues. Trimming left V 1 base short and J 3 bases short, with 13 bases between. CDR1 and CDR2 from the germline V gene are LNHNV and YYDKDF (reference sequence). CDR3 nucleotides: TGTGCCACCAGCAGAGGGGCGGGAGGGGACAATCAGCCCCAGCATTTT. Translation: CATSRGAGGDNQPQHF.

This clone was picked up one time. This chain joins TRBV6-6 and TRBJ2-2, with 8 bases lining up with TRBD1. J lost 5 bases, V lost 1 base, and 6 bases had no gene match. The CDR3 contains 16 residues. The V gene's germline CDR1 is MNHNY and CDR2 SVGAGI (reference sequence). Here the CDR3 reads CASSYYGTGITGELFF. The CDR3 nucleotides read TGTGCCAGCAGTTACTACGGGACAGGAATTACCGGGGAGCTGTTTTTT.

This clone was seen a single time. The gene calls are TRBV5-4 and TRBJ2-1; 11 nucleotides align to TRBD2. This CDR3 has 15 amino acids. The germline V gene has CDR1 SGHNT and CDR2 YYREEE (reference sequence). J gave up 8 bases and V 1 base, and 5 bases lay outside the gene matches. As DNA, the CDR3 is TGTGCCAGCAGCTTGTTAGCGGGAGGGCCGGATGAGCAGTTCTTC. It encodes CASSLLAGGPDEQFF.

This clone was seen a few times. The chain recombines TRBV7-8 with TRBJ1-1; possibly TRBD1 for D (5 bases). Trimming pared 2 bases from V and 2 bases from J, leaving 9 bases between. The CDR3 runs 14 residues. Germline CDR1 is SGHVS and CDR2 is FQNEAQ. The CDR3 protein is CASSLRTPNTEAFF. CDR3 in DNA: TGTGCCAGCAGCTTAAGGACACCTAACACTGAAGCTTTCTTT. Together with reference TRBV7-8 and TRBJ1-1, the CDR3 gives the full variable domain: GAGVSQSPRYKVAKRGQDVALRCDPISGHVSLFWYQQALGQGPEFLTYFQNEAQLDKSGLPSDRFFAERPEGSVSTLKIQRTQQEDSAVYLCASSLRTPNTEAFFGQGTRLTVV.

The gene calls are TRBV19 and TRBJ2-3, with TRBD1 identical over 9 bases. V lost 5 bases to trimming and J lost 4 bases; unmatched junction nucleotides: 7. Looked up from germline, CDR1 is LNHDA and CDR2 is SQIVND (reference sequence). This CDR3 is 15 amino acids long. The CDR3 DNA reads as TGTGCCAGTAGTCCCGGGACAGGGATACCAGATACGCAGTATTTT. Protein: CASSPGTGIPDTQYF.

This clone is a singleton in its sample. The rearrangement joins TRBV7-8 to TRBJ2-6, with a tentative D call TRBD2 (5 bases). From germline, CDR1 is SGHVS and CDR2 FQNEAQ. The CDR3 length is 18 residues. Deletions cut 5 bases from V and 4 bases from J, with 21 bases between. The CDR3 DNA reads TGTGCCAGCAGCACACGGCAGCGGACCTCTACCGGGGCCAACGTCCTGACTTTC. Its protein product is CASSTRQRTSTGANVLTF.

The V gene is TRBV18, the J gene TRBJ1-2; no definite D call. CDR1 KGHSH and CDR2 LQKENI come from the germline V gene. Between the trimmed V and J ends, which lost 3 bases and 5 bases, there was a span of 16 bases. The CDR3 runs 15 residues. For the CDR3, the DNA is TGTGCCAGCTCACCGAGGCCAGACGTGTCGTATGGCTACACCTTC. Its translation: CASSPRPDVSYGYTF.

The rearrangement uses TRBV7-2 and TRBJ2-3, with 9 bases fitting TRBD1. The CDR3 has 15 residues. V was pared by 1 base and J by 4 bases, with 3 bases of the junction left unmatched. Germline CDR1 is SGHTA and CDR2 is FQGNSA. DNA for the CDR3: TGTGCCAGCAGCTTAGGGGACAGGGTCGCAGATACGCAGTATTTT. This translates into CASSLGDRVADTQYF.

V gene TRBV13 combines with J gene TRBJ1-2, with 7 nucleotides matching TRBD1. After removal of 6 bases from V and 3 bases from J, the junction contained 7 bases not matched to a gene. CDR1 and CDR2 from the germline V gene are PRHDT and FYEKMQ (reference sequence). The CDR3 has 14 residues. CDR3 in amino acids: CASRRDSMYYGYTF. The DNA for the CDR3 is TGTGCCAGCAGGAGGGACAGTATGTACTATGGCTACACCTTC.

The chain combines TRBV28 with TRBJ1-2, with 7 bases fitting TRBD1. This CDR3 region has 15 residues. V was clipped by 5 bases and J by 7 bases; unmatched bases: 13. Germline CDR1 is MDHEN and CDR2 is SYDVKM. In nucleotides, the CDR3 is TGTGCCAGCAGTCTATACCCCGGGACAGTATTTGGCTACACCTTC. This translates into CASSLYPGTVFGYTF.

The chain couples TRBV6-1 to TRBJ2-3; 11 bases align to TRBD2. CDR3 length: 16 residues. V was pared by 2 bases and J by 1 base, with 2 bases of the junction left unmatched. CDR1 and CDR2 (germline): MNHNS, SASEGT. The CDR3 DNA sequence: TGTGCCAGCAGTGAACAACTAGCGGGGGGCACAGATACGCAGTATTTT. This sequence encodes CASSEQLAGGTDTQYF.

The chain recombines TRBV15 with TRBJ2-2; tentatively, D is TRBD1 (6 bases). Per the germline V gene, CDR1 is LNHNV and CDR2 is YYDKDF (reference sequence). Trimming cost V 3 bases and J 3 bases, with 14 bases left between them. This CDR3 comprises 16 residues. In nucleotides, the CDR3 is TGTGCCACCAGCAGCGCGACAGGATGGGACACCGGGGAGCTGTTTTTT. Protein: CATSSATGWDTGELFF.

The rearrangement joins TRBV4-2 to TRBJ1-2; tentative D call: TRBD1 (5 bases). This CDR3 spans 14 amino acids. CDR1 and CDR2 from the germline V gene are LGHNA and YNFKEQ. The germline V and J ends were trimmed by 0 bases and 4 bases, with 9 bases remaining between them. The CDR3 reads CASSQDLQVYGYTF. The CDR3 DNA reads as TGTGCCAGCAGCCAAGATCTACAGGTCTATGGCTACACCTTC.

CDR3 sequence (DNA): TGTGCCAGCAGCTGGGGACAGCCGTCCCAAGAGACCCAGTACTTC. This sequence encodes CASSWGQPSQETQYF. The V and J genes are TRBV3-1 (or the pseudogene TRBV3-2) and TRBJ2-5; 7 bases align to TRBD1. The CDR3 spans 15 residues. Germline CDR1 reads LGHDT; CDR2 reads YNNKEL (reference sequence). Germline trimming cut 5 bases from V and 1 base from J; bases unmatched to any gene: 7.

The V call is TRBV12-3 or TRBV12-4, the J call TRBJ1-1; possibly TRBD1 for D (5 bases). The ends were cut back, 7 bases at V and 1 base at J, with 10 bases in the middle. The length of the CDR3 is 13 residues. The CDR3 spells CASTKTGNTEAFF. DNA for the CDR3: TGTGCCAGCACCAAAACAGGGAACACTGAAGCTTTCTTT.

This rearrangement joins TRBV30 to TRBJ2-7; D is possibly TRBD2 (6 bases). The ends were cut back, 4 bases at V and 2 bases at J, with 12 bases in the middle. Germline V gives CDR1 GTSNPN, CDR2 SVGIG (reference sequence). The CDR3 is 13 residues long. This CDR3 reads CAWKRGLPYEQYF. For the CDR3, the DNA is TGTGCCTGGAAACGGGGGTTGCCCTACGAGCAGTACTTC.

The CDR3 reads CASSMQAGLNSPLHF. In nucleotides, the CDR3 is TGTGCCAGCAGCATGCAGGCGGGCCTTAATTCACCCCTCCACTTT. V gene TRBV5-6 combines with J gene TRBJ1-6; D not certain. Germline V CDR1 and CDR2: SGHDT, YYEEEE. V dropped 4 bases and J dropped 6 bases, with 14 bases sitting between them. The CDR3 loop spans 15 amino acids.